This T cell receptor (beta chain) was retrieved from a study of T cells in Graves' hyperthyroidism and ophthalmopathy. TCR beta CDR3 region amplification was performed from RNA transcripts. The HTBI primer set drove a first-round RT-PCR of the TCR CDR3. MiXCR, applied by TCRdb to the multiplex PCR reads, yields one record per CDR3 protein. Of about 350,000 distinct CDR3 sequences listed, about 19% were seen once; the top ten hold 3% to 4%. This clonotype was counted ten times or more. CDR3 size: 11 residues. V was cut by 5 bases and J by 7 bases, with 11 bases left in between. The germline V gene encodes CDR1 SQVTM and CDR2 ANQGSEA.

The clonotype was recovered from a woman aged 18-29 years with Graves' hyperthyroidism. Material for sequencing was blood. The rearrangement uses TRBV29-1 and TRBJ1-2; no clear D gene. The CDR3 spells CSVKREAGYTF. CDR3 in DNA: TGCAGCGTTAAACGGGAAGCTGGCTACACCTTC. The full variable domain, completed using reference TRBV29-1 and TRBJ1-2, is SAVISQKPSRDICQRGTSLTIQCQVDSQVTMMFWYRQQPGQSLTLIATANQGSEATYESGFVIDKFPISRPNLTFSTLTVSNMSPEDSSIYLCSVKREAGYTFGSGTRLTVV.